This T cell receptor beta chain was sequenced during a study of blood T cell repertoires in COVID-19. Study details: Samples representing acute and convalescent COVID-19 were sourced from the United States, Italy and Spain.

Clinical history reported by participants formed the basis on which cohorts were assigned. V was clipped by 6 bases and J by 1 base; unmatched bases: 15. Germline CDR1 is SGHNT and CDR2 is YYREEE (reference sequence). This CDR3 is 19 amino acids long. Clones were sequenced by immunoSEQ multiplex PCR, and TCRdb holds only the in-frame ones, with some missing. The table records 170,000 or so clones, roughly 85% of them present only once. Only one count was recorded for this clone. Sample: PBMCs or T cells enriched from blood (not recorded which). The clonotype comes from a woman between 18 and 30 years old who had recovered from COVID-19. The chain has TRBV5-4 and TRBJ2-3; 12 bases agree with TRBD2. The CDR3 nucleotides are TGTGCCAGCACCCCGAGGGGGCTAGCGGGAGGGCTGGGCACAGATACGCAGTATTTT. It translates to CASTPRGLAGGLGTDTQYF. The variable domain in full, with the rest retrieved from reference TRBV5-4 and TRBJ2-3, is ETGVTQSPTHLIKTRGQQVTLRCSSQSGHNTVSWYQQALGQGPQFIFQYYREEENGRGNFPPRFSGLQFPNYSSELNVNALELDDSALYLCASTPRGLAGGLGTDTQYFGPGTRLTVL.